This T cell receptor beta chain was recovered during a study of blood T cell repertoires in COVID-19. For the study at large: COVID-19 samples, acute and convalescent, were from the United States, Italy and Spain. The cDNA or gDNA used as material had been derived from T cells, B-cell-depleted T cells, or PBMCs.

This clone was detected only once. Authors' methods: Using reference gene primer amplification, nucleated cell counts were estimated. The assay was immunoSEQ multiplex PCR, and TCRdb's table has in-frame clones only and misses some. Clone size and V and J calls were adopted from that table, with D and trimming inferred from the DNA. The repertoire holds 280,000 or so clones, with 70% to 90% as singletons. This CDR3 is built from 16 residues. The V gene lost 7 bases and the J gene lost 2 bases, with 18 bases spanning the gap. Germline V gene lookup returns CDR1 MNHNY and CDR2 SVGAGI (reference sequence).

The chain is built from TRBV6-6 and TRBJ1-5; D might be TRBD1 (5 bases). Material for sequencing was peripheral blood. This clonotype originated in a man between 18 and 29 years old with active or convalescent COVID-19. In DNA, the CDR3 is TGTGCCAGCACCTTCGGACATCGCGGTGGCAATCAGCCCCAGCATTTT. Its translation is CASTFGHRGGNQPQHF.